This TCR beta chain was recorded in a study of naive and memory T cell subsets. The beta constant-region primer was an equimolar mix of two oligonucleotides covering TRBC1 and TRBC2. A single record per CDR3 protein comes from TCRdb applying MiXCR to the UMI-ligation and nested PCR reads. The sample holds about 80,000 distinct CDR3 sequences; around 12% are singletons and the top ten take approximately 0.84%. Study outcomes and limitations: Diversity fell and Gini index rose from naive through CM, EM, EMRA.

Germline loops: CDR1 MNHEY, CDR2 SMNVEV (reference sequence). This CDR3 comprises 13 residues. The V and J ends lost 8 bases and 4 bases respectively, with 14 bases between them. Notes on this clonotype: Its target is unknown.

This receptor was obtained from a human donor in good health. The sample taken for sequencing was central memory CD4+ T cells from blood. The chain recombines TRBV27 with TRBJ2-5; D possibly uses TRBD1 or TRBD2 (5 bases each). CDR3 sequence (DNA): TGTGCCAGCTCTCTCATGAGGGGAGAGACCCAGTACTTC. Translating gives CASSLMRGETQYF.